This paragraph reports one TCR beta chain. The sample comes from a study of blood T cell repertoires in COVID-19. TCRdb's table, derived via immunoSEQ multiplex PCR, lists solely in-frame clones and lacks some. This sample has about 270,000 clones; around 93% occur once, and the top ten carry about 3%. This CDR3 is 13 amino acids long. CDR1 and CDR2 (germline): SGDLS, YYNGEE. V gave up 3 bases and J gave up 10 bases, with 16 bases separating them. The rearrangement joins TRBV9 to TRBJ1-2; TRBD1 might be the D (5 bases). The sample consisted of PBMCs or T cells enriched from blood (not recorded which). The sequence was obtained from a man between 40 and 49 years old who had been exposed to COVID-19. The CDR3 DNA follows: TGTGCCAGCAGCGCTAGATCGGGACTCTTCTACACCTTC. Translation gives CASSARSGLFYTF.